This T cell receptor beta chain was found in a study of response to subunit inactivated influenza vaccine. V shed 0 bases and J shed 4 bases, with 11 bases lying between them. The CDR3 sequence is 14 residues long. Per germline, CDR1 SGHKS and CDR2 YYEKEE (reference sequence). This clonotype came up a few times. Each CDR3 protein gets one entry after TCRdb re-called the RT-PCR reads with MiXCR. The repertoire consists of roughly 460,000 distinct CDR3 sequences, with roughly 9.7% occurring once and the leading ten covering roughly 12%. The sequence came from a man aged 45-65 years who received an inactivated influenza vaccine. This sample comprised PBMCs from blood, obtained more than 35 days after vaccination. The V and J genes are TRBV5-5 and TRBJ2-7; a weak D match, TRBD2 (6 bases). CDR3 amino acids: CASSLDPSGYEQYF. CDR3 nucleotide sequence: TGTGCCAGCAGCTTGGACCCCAGCGGGTACGAGCAGTACTTC.